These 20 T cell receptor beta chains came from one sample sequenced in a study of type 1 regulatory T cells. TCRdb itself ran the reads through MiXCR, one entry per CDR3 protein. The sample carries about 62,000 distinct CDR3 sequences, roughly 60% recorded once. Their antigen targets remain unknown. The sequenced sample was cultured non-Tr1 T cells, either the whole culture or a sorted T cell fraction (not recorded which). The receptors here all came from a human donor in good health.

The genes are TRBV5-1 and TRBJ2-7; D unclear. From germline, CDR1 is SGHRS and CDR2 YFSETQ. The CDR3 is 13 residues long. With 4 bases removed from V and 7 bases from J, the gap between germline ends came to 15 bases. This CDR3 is CASSPLQVSEQYF. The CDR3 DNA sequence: TGCGCCAGCAGCCCCCTTCAAGTTTCAGAGCAGTACTTC.

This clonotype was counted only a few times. The CDR3 sequence is CAIKGKREDQETQYF. CDR3 bases: TGTGCCATTAAAGGCAAGCGGGAGGACCAAGAGACCCAGTACTTC. The chain is built from TRBV10-3 and TRBJ2-5; 9 bases match TRBD2. V lost 9 bases, J lost 0 bases, and 8 bases stayed unmatched. CDR1 and CDR2 (germline): ENHRY, SYGVKD. This CDR3 region has 15 residues.

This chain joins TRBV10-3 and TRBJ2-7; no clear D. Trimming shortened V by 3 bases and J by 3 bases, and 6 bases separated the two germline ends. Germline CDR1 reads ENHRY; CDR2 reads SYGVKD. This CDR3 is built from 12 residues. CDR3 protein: CAISDDVYEQYF. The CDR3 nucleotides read TGTGCCATCAGTGACGATGTCTACGAGCAGTACTTC.

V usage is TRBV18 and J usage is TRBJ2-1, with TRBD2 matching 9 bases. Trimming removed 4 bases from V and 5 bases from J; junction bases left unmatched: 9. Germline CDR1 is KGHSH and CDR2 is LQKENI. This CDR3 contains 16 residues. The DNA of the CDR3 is TGTGCCAGCTCACTTAAAGCGGGAGGTAGTAACAATGAGCAGTTCTTC. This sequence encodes CASSLKAGGSNNEQFF.

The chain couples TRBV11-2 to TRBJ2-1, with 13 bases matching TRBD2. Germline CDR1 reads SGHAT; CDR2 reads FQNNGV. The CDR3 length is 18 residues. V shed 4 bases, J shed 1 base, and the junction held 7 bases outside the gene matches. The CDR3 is CASSSTSGRALSYNEQFF. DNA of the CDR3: TGTGCCAGCAGCTCTACTAGCGGGAGGGCCCTGTCCTACAATGAGCAGTTCTTC.

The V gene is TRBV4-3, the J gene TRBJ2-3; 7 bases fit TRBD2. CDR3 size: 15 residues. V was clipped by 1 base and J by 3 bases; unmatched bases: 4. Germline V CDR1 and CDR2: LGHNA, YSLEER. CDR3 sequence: CASSQGYSGTDTQYF. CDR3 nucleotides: TGCGCCAGCAGCCAAGGTTATAGCGGGACAGATACGCAGTATTTT.

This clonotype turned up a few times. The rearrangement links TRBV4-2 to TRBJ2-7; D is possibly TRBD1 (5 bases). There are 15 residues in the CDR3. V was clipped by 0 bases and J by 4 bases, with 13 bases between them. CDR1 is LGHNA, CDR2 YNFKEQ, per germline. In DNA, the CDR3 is TGTGCCAGCAGCCAAGAAGTGGGGCCCGGGTACGAGCAGTACTTC. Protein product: CASSQEVGPGYEQYF.

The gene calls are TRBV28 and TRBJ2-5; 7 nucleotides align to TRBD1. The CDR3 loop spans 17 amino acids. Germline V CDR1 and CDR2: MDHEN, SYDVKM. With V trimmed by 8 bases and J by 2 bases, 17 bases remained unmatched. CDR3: CASWSLDREVRQETQYF. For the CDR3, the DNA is TGTGCCAGCTGGAGTCTAGACAGGGAAGTACGGCAAGAGACCCAGTACTTC.

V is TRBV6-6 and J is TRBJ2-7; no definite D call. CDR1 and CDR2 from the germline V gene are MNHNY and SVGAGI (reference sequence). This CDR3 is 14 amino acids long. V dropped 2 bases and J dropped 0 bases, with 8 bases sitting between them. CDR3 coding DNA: TGTGCCAGCAGTTACCGGCTAAACTCCTACGAGCAGTACTTC. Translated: CASSYRLNSYEQYF.

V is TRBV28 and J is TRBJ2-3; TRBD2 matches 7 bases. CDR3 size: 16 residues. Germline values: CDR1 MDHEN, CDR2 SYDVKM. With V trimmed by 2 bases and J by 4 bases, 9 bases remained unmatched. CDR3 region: CASSLNGGGFPDTQYF. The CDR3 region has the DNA TGTGCCAGCAGTTTAAACGGCGGGGGTTTTCCAGATACGCAGTATTTT.

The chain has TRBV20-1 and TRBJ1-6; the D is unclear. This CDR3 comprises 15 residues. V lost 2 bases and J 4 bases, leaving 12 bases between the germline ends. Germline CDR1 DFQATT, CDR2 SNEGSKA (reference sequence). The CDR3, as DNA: TGCAGTGCTAGATACGGGGTCGGGTATAATTCACCCCTCCACTTT. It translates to CSARYGVGYNSPLHF.

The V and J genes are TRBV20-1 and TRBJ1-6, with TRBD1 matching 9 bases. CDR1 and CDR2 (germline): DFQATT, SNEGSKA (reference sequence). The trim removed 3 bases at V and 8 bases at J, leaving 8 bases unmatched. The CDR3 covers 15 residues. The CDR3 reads CSARGTGRKDSPLHF. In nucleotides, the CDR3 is TGCAGTGCTAGGGGGACAGGGCGGAAGGATTCACCCCTCCACTTT.

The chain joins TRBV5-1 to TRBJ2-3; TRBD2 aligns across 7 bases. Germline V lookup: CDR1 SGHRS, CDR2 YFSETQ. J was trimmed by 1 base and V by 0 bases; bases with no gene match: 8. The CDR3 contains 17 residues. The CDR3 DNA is TGCGCCAGCAGCTTGGACCCCGGGAGGTTGGGCACAGATACGCAGTATTTT. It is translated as CASSLDPGRLGTDTQYF. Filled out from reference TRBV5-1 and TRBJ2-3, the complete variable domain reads KAGVTQTPRYLIKTRGQQVTLSCSPISGHRSVSWYQQTPGQGLQFLFEYFSETQRNKGNFPGRFSGRQFSNSRSEMNVSTLELGDSALYLCASSLDPGRLGTDTQYFGPGTRLTVL.

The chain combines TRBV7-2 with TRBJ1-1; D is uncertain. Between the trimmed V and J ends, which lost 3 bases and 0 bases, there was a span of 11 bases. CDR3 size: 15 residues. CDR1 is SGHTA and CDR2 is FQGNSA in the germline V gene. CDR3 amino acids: CASSFEETVNTEAFF. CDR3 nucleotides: TGTGCCAGCAGCTTCGAAGAAACAGTGAACACTGAAGCTTTCTTT.

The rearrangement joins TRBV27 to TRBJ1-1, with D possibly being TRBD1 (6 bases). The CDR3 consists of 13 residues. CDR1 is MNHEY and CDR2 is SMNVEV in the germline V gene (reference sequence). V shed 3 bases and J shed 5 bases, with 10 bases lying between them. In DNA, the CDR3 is TGTGCCAGCAGTTTCGATACAGGGACTGAAGCTTTCTTT. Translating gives CASSFDTGTEAFF.

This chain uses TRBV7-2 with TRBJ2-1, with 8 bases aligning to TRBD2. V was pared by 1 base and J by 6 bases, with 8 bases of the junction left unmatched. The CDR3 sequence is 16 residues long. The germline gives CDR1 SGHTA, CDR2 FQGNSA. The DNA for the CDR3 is TGTGCCAGCAGCTTAGATTCAGCGGGAGTTTCCAATGAGCAGTTCTTC. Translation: CASSLDSAGVSNEQFF.

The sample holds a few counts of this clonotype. The CDR3 region is CASSLRQGRNTEAFF. The CDR3 DNA sequence: TGTGCCAGCAGCTTAAGACAGGGGAGGAACACTGAAGCTTTCTTT. The chain combines TRBV5-4 with TRBJ1-1, with TRBD1 matching 8 bases. Germline V gene data show CDR1 as SGHNT and CDR2 as YYREEE (reference sequence). V lost 2 bases and J lost 1; bases outside the gene matches: 4. The CDR3 is 15 amino acids.

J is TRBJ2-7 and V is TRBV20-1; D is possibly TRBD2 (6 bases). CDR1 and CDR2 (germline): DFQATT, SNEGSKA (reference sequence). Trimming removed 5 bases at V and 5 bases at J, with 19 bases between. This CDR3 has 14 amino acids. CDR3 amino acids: CSAGPDGRVHEQYF. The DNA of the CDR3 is TGCAGTGCTGGCCCGGACGGGAGAGTCCACGAGCAGTACTTC.

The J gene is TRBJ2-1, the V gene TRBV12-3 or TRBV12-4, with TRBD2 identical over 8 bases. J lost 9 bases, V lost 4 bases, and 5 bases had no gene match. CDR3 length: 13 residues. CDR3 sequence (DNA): TGTGCCAGCAGTTCGACTAGCGTCGGTGAGCAGTTCTTC. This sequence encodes CASSSTSVGEQFF.

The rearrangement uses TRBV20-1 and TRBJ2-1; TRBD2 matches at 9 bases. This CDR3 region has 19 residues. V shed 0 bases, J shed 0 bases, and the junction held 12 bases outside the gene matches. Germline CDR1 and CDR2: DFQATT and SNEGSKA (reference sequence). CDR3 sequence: CSARDPNSGSGSSYNEQFF. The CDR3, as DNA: TGCAGTGCTAGAGATCCGAATAGCGGGAGCGGATCCTCCTACAATGAGCAGTTCTTC.